Shown below are 24 T cell receptor beta chains from a single sample sequenced in a study of blood T cell repertoires in COVID-19. Clones were read by immunoSEQ multiplex PCR, and TCRdb kept only the in-frame ones, dropping some. The data hold about 64,000 clones, with roughly four fifths observed a single time. The sequenced sample consisted of peripheral blood. The receptors originated from a human donor in a cohort sampled during active COVID-19.

The chain links TRBV11-2 to TRBJ2-7; 9 bases align to TRBD1. J was trimmed by 3 bases and V by 4 bases; bases with no gene match: 4. Germline assignment: CDR1 SGHAT and CDR2 FQNNGV. This CDR3 region has 14 residues. This CDR3 is CASSSGQGNYEQYV. CDR3 nucleotides: TGTGCCAGCAGCTCCGGACAGGGGAACTACGAGCAGTACGTC.

There are a few counts of this clone. The genes are TRBV28 and TRBJ2-1, with 9 nucleotides matching TRBD2. Germline V gives CDR1 MDHEN, CDR2 SYDVKM. The junction had 14 bases not matched to a gene; V was cut back by 9 bases and J by 8 bases. This CDR3 contains 15 residues. CDR3 DNA sequence: TGTGCCAGTGAGTCACAAGCGGGGGGAAGGCATGAGCAGTTCTTC. It translates to CASESQAGGRHEQFF.

The CDR3 is CASSIQPIGGQGGQPQHF. The CDR3 coding sequence is TGTGCCAGTAGTATCCAACCTATCGGAGGACAGGGAGGACAGCCCCAGCATTTT. This chain uses TRBV19 with TRBJ1-5; the match to TRBD1 covers 8 bases. Germline trimming cut 3 bases from V and 7 bases from J; bases unmatched to any gene: 17. From germline, CDR1 is LNHDA and CDR2 SQIVND (reference sequence). CDR3 length: 18 residues.

This rearrangement joins TRBV7-9 to TRBJ1-1; no clear D gene. Germline CDR1 and CDR2: SEHNR and FQNEAQ (reference sequence). V gave up 4 bases and J gave up 0 bases, with 12 bases separating them. This CDR3 region has 15 residues. In nucleotides, the CDR3 is TGTGCCAGCAGCTCACGGGGAGGAATGAACACTGAAGCTTTCTTT. This gives the protein CASSSRGGMNTEAFF.

This clone showed up just once. This chain joins TRBV12-5 and TRBJ2-1; D call uncertain. This CDR3 spans 11 amino acids. V lost 3 bases and J 7 bases, leaving 4 bases between the germline ends. CDR1 is LGHNT and CDR2 is FRNRAP in the germline V gene. This chain's CDR3 is CASGFLNEQFF. The CDR3 DNA reads as TGTGCTAGTGGTTTTCTTAATGAGCAGTTCTTC.

The V gene is TRBV2, the J gene TRBJ1-3, with a tentative D call TRBD1 (6 bases). The V gene's germline CDR1 is SNHLY and CDR2 FYNNEI. CDR3 length: 14 residues. V was pared by 8 bases and J by 3 bases, with 14 bases between. This chain's CDR3 is CASLRQANGNTIYF. The CDR3 nucleotides are TGTGCCAGCCTCCGACAGGCGAATGGAAACACCATATATTTT. The complete variable domain, with remaining parts taken from reference TRBV2 and TRBJ1-3, reads EPEVTQTPSHQVTQMGQEVILRCVPISNHLYFYWYRQILGQKVEFLVSFYNNEISEKSEIFDDQFSVERPDGSNFTLKIRSTKLEDSAMYFCASLRQANGNTIYFGEGSWLTVV.

The genes are TRBV4-2 and TRBJ2-3; 7 bases line up with TRBD2. The germline gives CDR1 LGHNA, CDR2 YNFKEQ. The length of the CDR3 is 17 residues. V lost 4 bases and J lost 2; bases outside the gene matches: 12. The chain's CDR3 is CASSLRPPGLTTDTQYF. The DNA for the CDR3 is TGTGCCAGCAGCCTCCGGCCCCCGGGACTAACCACAGATACGCAGTATTTT.

This chain connects TRBV2 to TRBJ1-2, with D possibly matching TRBD1 (6 bases). CDR1 and CDR2 (germline): SNHLY, FYNNEI. Trimming took 1 base from V and 4 from J, leaving 19 bases between them. The CDR3 consists of 17 residues. CDR3 DNA: TGTGCCAGCAGTGAAGTACAACTATCGAGGGGGACCTATGGCTACACCTTC. It is translated as CASSEVQLSRGTYGYTF. The full variable domain, in which reference TRBV2 and TRBJ1-2 provide the parts outside the CDR3, is EPEVTQTPSHQVTQMGQEVILRCVPISNHLYFYWYRQILGQKVEFLVSFYNNEISEKSEIFDDQFSVERPDGSNFTLKIRSTKLEDSAMYFCASSEVQLSRGTYGYTFGSGTRLTVV.

This clone was seen once. V and J are TRBV19 and TRBJ1-2; a weak D match, TRBD1 (5 bases). CDR3 length equals 13 residues. Between the trimmed V and J ends, which lost 2 bases and 6 bases, there was a span of 10 bases. CDR1 and CDR2 (germline): LNHDA, SQIVND (reference sequence). In DNA, the CDR3 is TGTGCCAGTAGTATACAGGGCGGAAATGGCTACACCTTC. Residues: CASSIQGGNGYTF.

This sequence joins TRBV12-3 or TRBV12-4 and TRBJ1-3; tentative D call: TRBD1 (6 bases). The ends were cut back, 8 bases at V and 4 bases at J, with 9 bases in the middle. The CDR3 runs to 12 residues. The CDR3 is CASGGAGNTIYF. CDR3 coding DNA: TGTGCCAGCGGGGGCGCCGGAAACACCATATATTTT.

This clone was seen a few times. The gene calls are TRBV3-1 (or the pseudogene TRBV3-2) and TRBJ2-1, with D maybe TRBD2 (6 bases). The CDR3 totals 17 residues. Germline V gives CDR1 LGHDT, CDR2 YNNKEL (reference sequence). V was cut by 2 bases and J by 8 bases, with 22 bases left in between. CDR3 amino acids: CASSQLKTRLQSDEQFF. CDR3 DNA: TGTGCCAGCAGCCAACTCAAGACTAGATTGCAGTCGGATGAGCAGTTCTTC.

The chain employs TRBV12-3 or TRBV12-4 and TRBJ2-5; D is unclear. Between the trimmed V and J ends, which lost 3 bases and 1 base, there was a span of 6 bases. This CDR3 is 13 amino acids long. The CDR3 spells CASSFATQETQYF. The CDR3 DNA is TGTGCCAGCAGTTTCGCTACCCAAGAGACCCAGTACTTC.

This rearrangement joins TRBV7-2 to TRBJ1-1; TRBD1 is a possible D gene (5 bases). V was trimmed by 2 bases and J by 3 bases, leaving 10 bases between them. CDR3 length equals 14 residues. In germline, CDR1 is SGHTA, CDR2 FQGNSA. Written as DNA, the CDR3 is TGTGCCAGCAGCTTACAGGGTACCTACACTGAAGCTTTCTTT. Its translation is CASSLQGTYTEAFF.

This clone was seen a few times. Germline is not matched at one junction end, which may reflect a read error. This chain links TRBV3-1 (or the pseudogene TRBV3-2) with TRBJ1-2; 7 nucleotides agree with TRBD1. Germline CDR1 is LGHDT and CDR2 is YNNKEL (reference sequence). The CDR3 is 13 amino acids. The CDR3 nucleotides read TGTGCCAGCAGGCAAGAGGGGGCCTATGGCTACACCTTC. The encoded protein is CASRQEGAYGYTF.

V and J are TRBV30 and TRBJ1-2, with 7 positions matching TRBD1. Germline V gene sequence: CDR1 GTSNPN, CDR2 SVGIG (reference sequence). The CDR3 spans 13 residues. After removal of 5 bases from V and 4 bases from J, the junction contained 7 bases not matched to a gene. The CDR3 loop is CAWSAGQIYGYTF. DNA of the CDR3: TGTGCCTGGTCCGCGGGACAGATCTATGGCTACACCTTC. Looking up the rest from reference TRBV30 and TRBJ1-2 gives the full variable domain: SQTIHQWPATLVQPVGSPLSLECTVEGTSNPNLYWYRQAAGRGLQLLFYSVGIGQISSEVPQNLSASRPQDRQFILSSKKLLLSDSGFYLCAWSAGQIYGYTFGSGTRLTVV.

The chain joins TRBV3-1 (or the pseudogene TRBV3-2) to TRBJ2-6; 9 positions match TRBD2. The junction had 10 bases not matched to a gene; V was cut back by 7 bases and J by 0 bases. Per the germline V gene, CDR1 is LGHDT and CDR2 is YNNKEL (reference sequence). This CDR3 contains 18 residues. CDR3 in DNA: TGTGCCAGCAACTTACATAGCGGGGGATTCTCTGGGGCCAACGTCCTGACTTTC. Translated: CASNLHSGGFSGANVLTF.

V usage is TRBV2 and J usage is TRBJ1-2; 7 bases are a match to TRBD1. CDR3 length: 15 amino acids. V lost 2 bases and J lost 5; bases outside the gene matches: 8. Germline loops: CDR1 SNHLY, CDR2 FYNNEI. In nucleotides, the CDR3 is TGTGCCAGCAGTGAACAGGGGGGCGCGATATATGGCTACACCTTC. It specifies CASSEQGGAIYGYTF.

J is TRBJ2-1 and V is TRBV3-1 (or the pseudogene TRBV3-2), with 11 nucleotides matching TRBD1. CDR1 is LGHDT, CDR2 YNNKEL, per germline (reference sequence). The length of the CDR3 is 14 residues. After removal of 4 bases from V and 7 bases from J, the junction contained 3 bases not matched to a gene. As DNA, the CDR3 is TGTGCCAGCAGCCTCAGGGACAGGGGGAATGAGCAGTTCTTC. Translated: CASSLRDRGNEQFF.

This clone was counted between two and nine times. V is TRBV21-1 and J is TRBJ1-2; the table's TRBD1 call for D was not verified on the DNA. TRBV21-1 is a pseudogene locus. This CDR3 is built from 18 residues. Here the CDR3 reads CASSKERAGGKEDYGYTF. The DNA of the CDR3 is TGTGCCAGCAGCAAAGAAAGGGCAGGGGGTAAAGAGGACTATGGCTACACCTTC.

The V call is TRBV5-1, the J call TRBJ1-2; D might be TRBD1 (6 bases). Germline V CDR1 and CDR2: SGHRS, YFSETQ. The CDR3 loop spans 15 amino acids. Trimming took off 3 bases at V and 4 bases at J, with 16 bases between the two ends. Here the CDR3 reads CASSWDTKGSYGYTF. The CDR3 nucleotides are TGCGCCAGCAGCTGGGACACTAAGGGCTCCTATGGCTACACCTTC.

The chain recombines TRBV3-1 (or the pseudogene TRBV3-2) with TRBJ1-5; D uncertain. The CDR3 contains 12 residues. Trimming took 0 bases from V and 7 from J, leaving 4 bases between them. Per germline, CDR1 LGHDT and CDR2 YNNKEL (reference sequence). The CDR3 DNA sequence: TGTGCCAGCAGCCAAGAGTCGCAGCCCCAGCATTTT. Translated, it gives CASSQESQPQHF.

This chain links TRBV3-1 (or the pseudogene TRBV3-2) with TRBJ2-5; D may be TRBD2 (7 bases). V was shortened by 3 bases and J by 5 bases, with 16 bases between the two germline ends. The CDR3 is 15 amino acids. Germline V gene sequence: CDR1 LGHDT, CDR2 YNNKEL (reference sequence). This CDR3 reads CASSHGGAGRETQYF. The CDR3 DNA reads TGTGCCAGCAGCCATGGGGGGGCTGGGAGGGAGACCCAGTACTTC.

The chain combines TRBV5-1 with TRBJ1-4; maybe TRBD1 (5 bases). CDR3 length equals 15 residues. The V and J ends lost 1 base and 8 bases respectively, with 15 bases between them. Per germline, CDR1 SGHRS and CDR2 YFSETQ. In DNA form, the CDR3 reads TGCGCCAGCAGCTTGCGTCTGGGGCGTGCCGAAAAACTGTTTTTT. It is translated as CASSLRLGRAEKLFF.

The rearrangement joins TRBV5-1 to TRBJ2-3; weak D call: TRBD1 (5 bases). Germline values: CDR1 SGHRS, CDR2 YFSETQ. There are 13 residues in the CDR3. Trimming stripped 2 bases from V and 2 bases from J, with 6 bases between. The DNA of the CDR3 is TGCGCCAGCAGCTTCAGGGACACAGATACGCAGTATTTT. Translated: CASSFRDTDTQYF.